One sample yielded the 16 T cell receptor beta chains listed below, sequenced in a study of PD-1 blockade in classical Hodgkin lymphoma. Relapse after autologous stem cell transplantation occurred in every patient, and brentuximab vedotin exposure varied. Sequenced by immunoSEQ multiplex PCR; TCRdb stores in-frame clones only, minus some. The repertoire includes 17,000 or so clones, about 80% of them detected once, and roughly 4.8% sits in the top ten. Material: peripheral blood mononuclear cells (PBMCs), obtained at baseline. Source of these receptors: a human donor with classical Hodgkin lymphoma.

This clone showed up just a few times. The J gene is TRBJ2-2, the V gene TRBV9; no reliable D call. This CDR3 region has 13 residues. Germline V gives CDR1 SGDLS, CDR2 YYNGEE. Trimming took off 2 bases at V and 1 base at J, with 3 bases between the two ends. CDR3: CASSVGNTGELFF. For the CDR3, the DNA is TGTGCCAGCAGCGTCGGGAACACCGGGGAGCTGTTTTTT.

This clone was seen more than once but under ten times. One end of the junction does not line up with germline, which may come from a read error. The chain employs TRBV7-7 and TRBJ2-5; maybe TRBD2 (7 bases). CDR1 SSHAT and CDR2 FNYEAQ come from the germline V gene (reference sequence). The CDR3 runs to 16 residues. The CDR3 is CASSSELGGAGETQYF. The CDR3 DNA reads TGTGCTAGCAGCTCCGAGCTTGGGGGGGCCGGAGAGACCCAGTACTTC.

The genes are TRBV6-1 and TRBJ2-7, with D possibly being TRBD2 (5 bases). The CDR3 has 15 amino acids. V dropped 1 base and J dropped 4 bases, with 14 bases sitting between them. Germline loops: CDR1 MNHNS, CDR2 SASEGT. CDR3 nucleotides: TGTGCCAGCAGTGAAGTGGCAGGCGGCGGGTACGAGCAGTACTTC. Translated: CASSEVAGGGYEQYF.

The chain has TRBV7-9 and TRBJ1-2, with 7 nucleotides matching TRBD1. Germline V lookup: CDR1 SEHNR, CDR2 FQNEAQ (reference sequence). V trimming: 4 bases; J trimming: 2 bases; junction bases outside the gene matches: 4. The CDR3 is 14 residues long. The CDR3 loop is CASSSRTGNYGYTF. For the CDR3, the DNA is TGTGCCAGCAGCTCCCGGACAGGCAACTATGGCTACACCTTC.

In DNA, the CDR3 is TGTGCCAGCAGTTCTGGACAGGGGTTCGCCGGGGAGCTGTTTTTT. Translating it yields CASSSGQGFAGELFF. The rearrangement uses TRBV28 and TRBJ2-2, with 9 bases matching TRBD1. CDR3 size: 15 residues. With 4 bases clipped from V and 6 bases from J, the junction kept 6 bases outside the gene matches. CDR1 is MDHEN and CDR2 is SYDVKM in the germline V gene.

This clone was seen a few times. The gene calls are TRBV1 and TRBJ2-1. TRBV1 constitutes a pseudogene. CDR3 length: 15 amino acids. The CDR3 DNA reads TGCACCAGCAGCCGGATGCCTATCGAAGACAATGAGCAGTTCTTC. It specifies CTSSRMPIEDNEQFF.

The chain has TRBV2 and TRBJ2-7; 7 bases line up with TRBD1. Germline CDR1 reads SNHLY; CDR2 reads FYNNEI. The CDR3 spans 14 residues. V trimming: 6 bases; J trimming: 5 bases; junction bases outside the gene matches: 10. The CDR3 loop reads CASSKGAGRDEQYF. CDR3 nucleotide sequence: TGTGCCAGCAGCAAGGGGGCAGGCCGTGACGAGCAGTACTTC. The full variable domain, in which reference TRBV2 and TRBJ2-7 provide the parts outside the CDR3, is EPEVTQTPSHQVTQMGQEVILRCVPISNHLYFYWYRQILGQKVEFLVSFYNNEISEKSEIFDDQFSVERPDGSNFTLKIRSTKLEDSAMYFCASSKGAGRDEQYFGPGTRLTVT.

This clone was recorded a few times. V and J are TRBV27 and TRBJ2-2, with TRBD2 identical over 8 bases. V shed 5 bases, J shed 1 base, and the junction held 12 bases outside the gene matches. The CDR3 is 18 amino acids. Germline V CDR1 and CDR2: MNHEY, SMNVEV (reference sequence). CDR3 bases: TGTGCCAGCAGTCCAGGACTAGCTATGCCCGTGAACACCGGGGAGCTGTTTTTT. Residues: CASSPGLAMPVNTGELFF.

The CDR3 coding sequence is TGCGCCAGCAGCTTGGAGGGACAGGGAGGTTATAATTCACCCCTCCACTTT. Protein sequence: CASSLEGQGGYNSPLHF. The chain employs TRBV5-1 and TRBJ1-6, with 9 bases identical to TRBD1. CDR1 and CDR2 (germline): SGHRS, YFSETQ. V was clipped by 0 bases and J by 4 bases; unmatched bases: 5. The CDR3 is 17 residues long.

The chain carries TRBV6-6 and TRBJ1-2; TRBD1 matches at 9 bases. Germline V gene sequence: CDR1 MNHNY, CDR2 SVGAGI (reference sequence). The junction had 9 bases not matched to a gene; V was cut back by 5 bases and J by 5 bases. This CDR3 has 15 residues. CDR3 coding DNA: TGTGCCAGCAGTCCCCCGACGACAGGGGGGTATGGCTACACCTTC. This encodes CASSPPTTGGYGYTF.

The chain joins TRBV10-3 to TRBJ1-1, with a possible D match to TRBD1 (5 bases). Germline V CDR1 and CDR2: ENHRY, SYGVKD. The V and J ends lost 3 bases and 10 bases respectively, with 15 bases between them. The length of the CDR3 is 13 residues. The CDR3 loop reads CAISDQTERTAFF. Written as DNA, the CDR3 is TGTGCCATCAGTGACCAGACAGAACGGACAGCTTTCTTT.

V usage is TRBV7-2 and J usage is TRBJ1-3; D ambiguous. In germline, CDR1 is SGHTA, CDR2 FQGNSA. V was shortened by 1 base and J by 3 bases, with 7 bases between the two germline ends. This CDR3 contains 14 residues. The chain's CDR3 is CASSLGSLGNTIYF. DNA for the CDR3: TGTGCCAGCAGCTTAGGGAGCCTTGGAAACACCATATATTTT.

The chain carries TRBV30 and TRBJ1-5; possibly TRBD1 for D (5 bases). Germline V gene data show CDR1 as GTSNPN and CDR2 as SVGIG (reference sequence). Trimming removed 0 bases from V and 0 bases from J, with 9 bases in between. CDR3 length: 15 residues. This chain's CDR3 is CAWSVSGASNQPQHF. The CDR3 nucleotides read TGTGCCTGGAGTGTAAGCGGGGCTAGCAATCAGCCCCAGCATTTT.

The gene calls are TRBV28 and TRBJ1-4; 8 bases fit TRBD1. The CDR3 consists of 14 residues. With 6 bases clipped from V and 5 bases from J, the junction kept 5 bases outside the gene matches. Germline CDR1 is MDHEN and CDR2 is SYDVKM. CDR3 in amino acids: CASRLQGGNEKLFF. The CDR3 region has the DNA TGTGCCAGCAGGTTACAGGGGGGGAATGAAAAACTGTTTTTT. Looking up the rest from reference TRBV28 and TRBJ1-4 gives the full variable domain: DVKVTQSSRYLVKRTGEKVFLECVQDMDHENMFWYRQDPGLGLRLIYFSYDVKMKEKGDIPEGYSVSREKKERFSLILESASTNQTSMYLCASRLQGGNEKLFFGSGTQLSVL.

The rearrangement uses TRBV7-2 and TRBJ2-1; 8 bases agree with TRBD2. J was trimmed by 14 bases and V by 1 base; bases with no gene match: 13. CDR3 length: 15 residues. Per germline, CDR1 SGHTA and CDR2 FQGNSA. The CDR3 spells CASSLESAGGPWKFF. DNA for the CDR3: TGTGCCAGCAGCTTAGAGTCGGCGGGAGGCCCGTGGAAGTTCTTC.

The rearrangement joins TRBV5-1 to TRBJ1-4; TRBD1 matches at 10 bases. With V trimmed by 5 bases and J by 8 bases, 6 bases remained unmatched. Germline V gives CDR1 SGHRS, CDR2 YFSETQ. The CDR3 is 14 residues long. CDR3 in DNA: TGCGCCAGCAGAACGGGACAGGGGTTGGAAAAACTGTTTTTT. Translated, it gives CASRTGQGLEKLFF. The full variable domain, completed using reference TRBV5-1 and TRBJ1-4, is KAGVTQTPRYLIKTRGQQVTLSCSPISGHRSVSWYQQTPGQGLQFLFEYFSETQRNKGNFPGRFSGRQFSNSRSEMNVSTLELGDSALYLCASRTGQGLEKLFFGSGTQLSVL.